A single sample gave rise to the 26 T cell receptor beta chains below, sequenced in a study of blood T cell repertoires in COVID-19. The table came from immunoSEQ multiplex PCR; TCRdb's copy has only in-frame clones and leaves some out. This sample carries some 110,000 clones, about 75% of them seen once, and the ten largest clones take 19%. The sequenced material came from peripheral blood. These receptors were obtained from a woman between 65 and 79 years old with acute or convalescent COVID-19.

The J gene is TRBJ2-4, the V gene TRBV4-1; weak D call: TRBD1 (7 bases). Trimming cost V 0 bases and J 0 bases, with 12 bases left between them. CDR3 size: 17 residues. The V gene's germline CDR1 is MGHRA and CDR2 YSYEKL. Here the CDR3 reads CASSQEEGALAKNIQYF. CDR3 in DNA: TGCGCCAGCAGCCAAGAGGAGGGGGCTTTAGCCAAAAACATTCAGTACTTC.

The chain employs TRBV23-1 and TRBJ2-7; 7 nucleotides line up with TRBD2. TRBV23-1 falls under the ORF class, with uncertain function. The CDR3 runs 13 residues. V gave up 4 bases and J gave up 2 bases; unmatched junction bases: 2. The CDR3 spells CASSPRGAYEQYF. CDR3 nucleotide sequence: TGCGCCAGCAGTCCCCGGGGGGCCTACGAGCAGTACTTC.

This rearrangement joins TRBV20-1 to TRBJ2-2; D remains ambiguous. The V end was cut by 3 bases, the J end by 0 bases, with 8 bases between. Per the germline V gene, CDR1 is DFQATT and CDR2 is SNEGSKA (reference sequence). CDR3 size: 14 residues. CDR3 sequence reads: CSASVPANTGELFF. CDR3 nucleotides: TGCAGTGCTAGTGTTCCCGCGAACACCGGGGAGCTGTTTTTT.

The chain uses TRBV4-3 and TRBJ1-5, with D possibly being TRBD1 (5 bases). V was trimmed by 3 bases and J by 1 base, leaving 7 bases between them. The CDR3 is made up of 14 amino acids. Germline values: CDR1 LGHNA, CDR2 YSLEER. Here the CDR3 DNA reads TGCGCCAGCAGCCACTGGGGCAGCAATCAGCCCCAGCATTTT. It is translated as CASSHWGSNQPQHF.

This chain links TRBV19 with TRBJ1-2, with D maybe TRBD1 (6 bases). The CDR3 length is 15 residues. Germline lookup yields CDR1 LNHDA and CDR2 SQIVND (reference sequence). V was cut by 9 bases and J by 1 base, with 18 bases left in between. In DNA form, the CDR3 reads TGTGCCAGCGATAAGGCAGGGGCGTATAACTATGGCTACACCTTC. As protein: CASDKAGAYNYGYTF.

This chain connects TRBV7-8 to TRBJ2-2, with 8 bases fitting TRBD1. V shed 5 bases, J shed 5 bases, and the junction held 10 bases outside the gene matches. This CDR3 region has 16 residues. In germline, CDR1 is SGHVS, CDR2 FQNEAQ. CDR3 sequence: CASSPQGAWRTGELFF. The CDR3 DNA follows: TGTGCCAGCAGCCCCCAGGGGGCCTGGAGAACCGGGGAGCTGTTTTTT.

The gene calls are TRBV7-6 and TRBJ1-1; the D gene is possibly TRBD1 (6 bases). This CDR3 has 15 residues. The germline V gene encodes CDR1 SGHVS and CDR2 FNYEAQ. Trimming removed 3 bases at V and 4 bases at J, with 15 bases between. In nucleotides, the CDR3 is TGTGCCAGCAGCTTGTTACAGGGATCAGGCACTGAAGCTTTCTTT. Translated, it gives CASSLLQGSGTEAFF. Combining the CDR3 with reference TRBV7-6 and TRBJ1-1 gives the whole variable domain GAGVSQSPRYKVTKRGQDVALRCDPISGHVSLYWYRQALGQGPEFLTYFNYEAQQDKSGLPNDRFSAERPEGSISTLTIQRTEQRDSAMYRCASSLLQGSGTEAFFGQGTRLTVV.

The chain uses TRBV28 and TRBJ1-5, with D maybe TRBD1 (6 bases). Germline assignment: CDR1 MDHEN and CDR2 SYDVKM. V was pared by 4 bases and J by 6 bases, with 10 bases between. The CDR3 has 13 amino acids. The CDR3, as DNA: TGTGCCAGCAGTTACAGGGAGTTTCAGCCCCAGCATTTT. Translation gives CASSYREFQPQHF.

DNA for the CDR3: TGTGCCAGCAGACAGGGGGGAGACACTGAAGCTTTCTTT. It specifies CASRQGGDTEAFF. The chain employs TRBV2 and TRBJ1-1, with 8 bases that match TRBD1. This CDR3 is built from 13 residues. V was pared by 6 bases and J by 3 bases, with 3 bases of the junction left unmatched. CDR1 is SNHLY and CDR2 is FYNNEI in the germline V gene. The full variable domain, in which reference TRBV2 and TRBJ1-1 provide the parts outside the CDR3, is EPEVTQTPSHQVTQMGQEVILRCVPISNHLYFYWYRQILGQKVEFLVSFYNNEISEKSEIFDDQFSVERPDGSNFTLKIRSTKLEDSAMYFCASRQGGDTEAFFGQGTRLTVV.

This clone was counted once. The chain recombines TRBV5-1 with TRBJ2-5; possible D gene TRBD1, 6 bases. This CDR3 region has 15 residues. Germline-derived CDR1 and CDR2 are SGHRS and YFSETQ. The V and J ends lost 1 base and 3 bases respectively, with 13 bases between them. CDR3 sequence: CASSLSGRGEETQYF. The CDR3 coding sequence is TGCGCCAGCAGCTTGTCTGGCAGGGGTGAAGAGACCCAGTACTTC. The whole variable domain, remainder taken from reference TRBV5-1 and TRBJ2-5, is KAGVTQTPRYLIKTRGQQVTLSCSPISGHRSVSWYQQTPGQGLQFLFEYFSETQRNKGNFPGRFSGRQFSNSRSEMNVSTLELGDSALYLCASSLSGRGEETQYFGPGTRLLVL.

The V call is TRBV30, the J call TRBJ1-2; 7 bases are shared with TRBD1. There are 13 residues in the CDR3. The germline V gene has CDR1 GTSNPN and CDR2 SVGIG (reference sequence). J was trimmed by 10 bases and V by 2 bases; bases with no gene match: 10. This chain's CDR3 is CAWSRQGPSDYTF. The CDR3 nucleotides are TGTGCCTGGAGTCGACAGGGCCCTAGTGACTACACCTTC.

The chain couples TRBV6-2 or TRBV6-3 to TRBJ1-5, with D perhaps TRBD1 (6 bases). This CDR3 region has 12 residues. From germline, CDR1 is MNHEY and CDR2 SVGEGT. The germline V and J ends were trimmed by 4 bases and 7 bases, with 8 bases remaining between them. CDR3 nucleotides: TGTGCCAGCAGTTGGGGGGGCCAGCCCCAGCATTTT. The encoded protein is CASSWGGQPQHF.

The chain is built from TRBV21-1 and TRBJ2-1; the D call of TRBD2 is as the table states it, not checked on the DNA. TRBV21-1 has pseudogene status. This CDR3 spans 16 amino acids. CDR3 sequence reads: CASNQVEERGGGEQFF. The CDR3 DNA follows: TGTGCCAGCAATCAAGTTGAGGAGCGGGGGGGAGGTGAGCAGTTCTTC.

V usage is TRBV7-6 and J usage is TRBJ2-7; possibly TRBD2 for D (6 bases). The CDR3 runs to 14 residues. Looked up from germline, CDR1 is SGHVS and CDR2 is FNYEAQ. The germline V and J ends were trimmed by 5 bases and 2 bases, with 13 bases remaining between them. CDR3 nucleotides: TGTGCCAGCAGCCCCCCTGGCGGGGCCTACGAGCAGTACTTC. Translating gives CASSPPGGAYEQYF.

The rearrangement uses TRBV6-5 and TRBJ2-5, with 9 bases identical to TRBD2. This CDR3 has 15 amino acids. V dropped 10 bases and J dropped 2; count of bases not matched to a gene: 11. Per the germline V gene, CDR1 is MNHEY and CDR2 is SVGAGI. The CDR3, as DNA: TGTGCCACCCGCGGGGGGGCCGGCCCACAAGAGACCCAGTACTTC. It yields the protein CATRGGAGPQETQYF.

V usage is TRBV30 and J usage is TRBJ2-7; D might be TRBD2 (6 bases). CDR3 length: 13 amino acids. Germline lookup yields CDR1 GTSNPN and CDR2 SVGIG (reference sequence). V lost 2 bases to trimming and J lost 9 bases, with 17 bases between them. Here the CDR3 DNA reads TGTGCCTGGAGTCCCTTTGGGTTGGGAGGGCAGTACTTC. Residues: CAWSPFGLGGQYF.

The CDR3 reads CASSFQRVAFF. The CDR3 region has the DNA TGTGCCAGCAGCTTTCAGAGGGTAGCTTTCTTT. The chain recombines TRBV7-2 with TRBJ1-1; no definite D call. The CDR3 loop spans 11 amino acids. Germline V CDR1 and CDR2: SGHTA, FQGNSA. V lost 3 bases and J lost 10, with 9 bases in between. Full variable domain (missing parts from reference TRBV7-2 and TRBJ1-1): GAGVSQSPSNKVTEKGKDVELRCDPISGHTALYWYRQSLGQGLEFLIYFQGNSAPDKSGLPSDRFSAERTGGSVSTLTIQRTQQEDSAVYLCASSFQRVAFFGQGTRLTVV.

The chain combines TRBV15 with TRBJ1-3; no definite D call. Trimming took 2 bases from V and 0 from J, leaving 11 bases between them. Per germline, CDR1 LNHNV and CDR2 YYDKDF (reference sequence). CDR3 length: 16 residues. The DNA of the CDR3 is TGTGCCACCAGCAGACCCTCAAGCGACTCTGGAAACACCATATATTTT. This codes for CATSRPSSDSGNTIYF.

The gene calls are TRBV27 and TRBJ1-2; D is unresolved. The CDR3 length is 15 residues. Trimming removed 0 bases at V and 3 bases at J, with 11 bases between. Germline CDR1 is MNHEY and CDR2 is SMNVEV (reference sequence). The CDR3 DNA is TGTGCCAGCAGTTTATCGAGAGGGAAGGACTATGGCTACACCTTC. Its protein product is CASSLSRGKDYGYTF.

The rearrangement uses TRBV19 and TRBJ1-6, with 7 bases matching TRBD1. With V trimmed by 8 bases and J by 6 bases, 13 bases remained unmatched. The CDR3 consists of 16 residues. The germline V gene encodes CDR1 LNHDA and CDR2 SQIVND (reference sequence). CDR3 nucleotide sequence: TGTGCCAGTTCACGCCAGCAGGGGGGTGGTAATTCACCCCTCCACTTT. It codes for CASSRQQGGGNSPLHF.

This clone appeared a single time. V and J are TRBV19 and TRBJ2-3, with TRBD2 matching 7 bases. With V trimmed by 3 bases and J by 1 base, 4 bases remained unmatched. The CDR3 totals 15 residues. Germline V gives CDR1 LNHDA, CDR2 SQIVND (reference sequence). CDR3 region: CASSIRGVGTDTQYF. The DNA of the CDR3 is TGTGCCAGTAGTATCCGGGGGGTTGGCACAGATACGCAGTATTTT.

This sequence joins TRBV14 and TRBJ1-1, with 8 bases fitting TRBD1. Germline V lookup: CDR1 SGHDN, CDR2 FVKESK. The CDR3 has 17 residues. The V segment lost 4 bases and the J segment 1 base; nucleotides outside the gene matches: 11. CDR3 DNA sequence: TGTGCCAGCAGCCCGAACCTGGGACAGGCGCCGAACACTGAAGCTTTCTTT. Amino acid sequence: CASSPNLGQAPNTEAFF. Variable domain in full (rest from reference TRBV14 and TRBJ1-1): EAGVTQFPSHSVIEKGQTVTLRCDPISGHDNLYWYRRVMGKEIKFLLHFVKESKQDESGMPNNRFLAERTGGTYSTLKVQPAELEDSGVYFCASSPNLGQAPNTEAFFGQGTRLTVV.

V usage is TRBV7-2 and J usage is TRBJ2-5; TRBD2 matches at 9 bases. The CDR3 contains 18 residues. After removal of 6 bases from V and 4 bases from J, the junction contained 18 bases not matched to a gene. Germline assignment: CDR1 SGHTA and CDR2 FQGNSA. CDR3 DNA: TGTGCCAGCAGTTTTCTTGGGCGGGGGGGAGGAGTCGGAGAGACCCAGTACTTC. Its protein is CASSFLGRGGGVGETQYF.

The rearrangement joins TRBV7-9 to TRBJ1-2, with 7 bases identical to TRBD1. This CDR3 spans 15 amino acids. Germline lookup yields CDR1 SEHNR and CDR2 FQNEAQ (reference sequence). Trimming cost V 5 bases and J 3 bases; bases outside gene matches: 9. CDR3 sequence: CASSRPGTVDYGYTF. The CDR3, as DNA: TGTGCCAGCAGCCGCCCTGGGACAGTCGACTATGGCTACACCTTC.

This chain connects TRBV2 to TRBJ1-1; D remains unclear. Germline values: CDR1 SNHLY, CDR2 FYNNEI. V gave up 6 bases and J gave up 3 bases, with 5 bases separating them. The CDR3 covers 11 residues. The CDR3 coding sequence is TGTGCCAGCAGCGGGTACACTGAAGCTTTCTTT. Translated, it gives CASSGYTEAFF.

The gene calls are TRBV19 and TRBJ2-5; D is possibly TRBD2 (6 bases). V was shortened by 3 bases and J by 1 base, with 12 bases between the two germline ends. CDR1 is LNHDA, CDR2 SQIVND, per germline (reference sequence). CDR3 length: 15 residues. This CDR3 reads CASSIVAATQETQYF. The CDR3 DNA reads as TGTGCCAGTAGTATCGTAGCGGCTACCCAAGAGACCCAGTACTTC.